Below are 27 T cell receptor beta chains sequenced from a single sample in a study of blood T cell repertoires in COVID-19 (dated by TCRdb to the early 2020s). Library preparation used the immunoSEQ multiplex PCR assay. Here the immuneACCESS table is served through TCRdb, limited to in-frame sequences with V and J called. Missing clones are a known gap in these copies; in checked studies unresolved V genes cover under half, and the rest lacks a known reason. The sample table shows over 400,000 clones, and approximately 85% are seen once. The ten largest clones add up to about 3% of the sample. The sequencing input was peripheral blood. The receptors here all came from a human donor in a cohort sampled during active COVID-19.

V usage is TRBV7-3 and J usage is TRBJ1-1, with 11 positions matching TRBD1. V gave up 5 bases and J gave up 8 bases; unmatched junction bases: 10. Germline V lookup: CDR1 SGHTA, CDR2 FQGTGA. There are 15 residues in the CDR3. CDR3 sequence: CASSNNGQGAQEAFF. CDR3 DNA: TGTGCCAGCAGCAATAATGGACAGGGGGCGCAGGAAGCTTTCTTT.

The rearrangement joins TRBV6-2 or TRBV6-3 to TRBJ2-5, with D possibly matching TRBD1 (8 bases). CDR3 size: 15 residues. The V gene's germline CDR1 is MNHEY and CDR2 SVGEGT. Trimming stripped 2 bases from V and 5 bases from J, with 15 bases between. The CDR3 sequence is CASSYLGQGGETQYF. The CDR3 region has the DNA TGTGCCAGCAGTTACCTAGGACAGGGAGGGGAGACCCAGTACTTC.

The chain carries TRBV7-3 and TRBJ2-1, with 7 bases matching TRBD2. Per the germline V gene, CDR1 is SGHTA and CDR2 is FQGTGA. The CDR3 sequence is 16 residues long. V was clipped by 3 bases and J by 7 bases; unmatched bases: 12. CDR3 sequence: CASSFSGTSGMNEQFF. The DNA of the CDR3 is TGTGCCAGCAGCTTCTCCGGGACCAGCGGGATGAATGAGCAGTTCTTC.

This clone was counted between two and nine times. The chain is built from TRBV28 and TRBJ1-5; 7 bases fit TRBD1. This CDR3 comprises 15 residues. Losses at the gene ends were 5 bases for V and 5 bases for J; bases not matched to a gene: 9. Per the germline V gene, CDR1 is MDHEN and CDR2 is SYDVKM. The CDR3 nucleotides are TGTGCCAGCAGTCAAACAGGGGTAGGTGATCAGCCCCAGCATTTT. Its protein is CASSQTGVGDQPQHF.

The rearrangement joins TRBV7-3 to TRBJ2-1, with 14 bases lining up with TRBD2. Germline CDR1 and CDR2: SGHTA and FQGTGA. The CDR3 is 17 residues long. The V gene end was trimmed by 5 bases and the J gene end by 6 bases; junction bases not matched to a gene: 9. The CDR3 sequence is CASSNPGLAGVRNEQFF. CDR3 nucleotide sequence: TGTGCCAGCAGCAACCCGGGACTAGCGGGAGTACGCAATGAGCAGTTCTTC. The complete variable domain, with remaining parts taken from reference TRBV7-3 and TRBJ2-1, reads GAGVSQTPSNKVTEKGKYVELRCDPISGHTALYWYRQSLGQGPEFLIYFQGTGAADDSGLPNDRFFAVRPEGSVSTLKIQRTERGDSAVYLCASSNPGLAGVRNEQFFGPGTRLTVL.

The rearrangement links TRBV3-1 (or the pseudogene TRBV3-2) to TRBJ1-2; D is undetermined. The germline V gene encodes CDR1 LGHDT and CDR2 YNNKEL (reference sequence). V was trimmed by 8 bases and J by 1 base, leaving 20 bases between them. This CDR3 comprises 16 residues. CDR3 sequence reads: CASGPEGLSGNYGYTF. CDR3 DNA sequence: TGTGCCAGCGGACCAGAGGGCCTAAGCGGTAACTATGGCTACACCTTC.

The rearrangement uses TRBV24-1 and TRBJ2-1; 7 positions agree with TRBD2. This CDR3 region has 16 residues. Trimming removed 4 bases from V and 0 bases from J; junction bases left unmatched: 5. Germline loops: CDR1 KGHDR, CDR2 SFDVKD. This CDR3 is CATSDPGGSSYNEQFF. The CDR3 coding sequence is TGTGCCACCAGTGACCCCGGGGGGAGCTCCTACAATGAGCAGTTCTTC.

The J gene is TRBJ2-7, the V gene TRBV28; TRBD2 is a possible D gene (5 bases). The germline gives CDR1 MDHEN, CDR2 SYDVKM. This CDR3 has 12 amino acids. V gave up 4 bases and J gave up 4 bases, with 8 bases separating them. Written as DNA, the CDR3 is TGTGCCAGCAGTTCGGACTCTTACGAGCAGTACTTC. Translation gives CASSSDSYEQYF.

The CDR3 bases are TGTGCCAGTAACTCGGGACAGGGTTTCTACGAGCAGTACTTC. Translated, it gives CASNSGQGFYEQYF. The V call is TRBV19, the J call TRBJ2-7; TRBD1 aligns across 9 bases. This CDR3 region has 14 residues. The germline V gene has CDR1 LNHDA and CDR2 SQIVND (reference sequence). Trimming took 7 bases from V and 3 from J; bases not matched to a gene: 7. The full variable domain, rest sourced from reference TRBV19 and TRBJ2-7, is DGGITQSPKYLFRKEGQNVTLSCEQNLNHDAMYWYRQDPGQGLRLIYYSQIVNDFQKGDIAEGYSVSREKKESFPLTVTSAQKNPTAFYLCASNSGQGFYEQYFGPGTRLTVT.

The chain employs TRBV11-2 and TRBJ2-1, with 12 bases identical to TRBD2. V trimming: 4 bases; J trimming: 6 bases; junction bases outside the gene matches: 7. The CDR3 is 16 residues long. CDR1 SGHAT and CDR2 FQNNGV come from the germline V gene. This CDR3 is CASSSSRLAGVNEQFF. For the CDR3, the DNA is TGTGCCAGCAGCTCGTCGCGACTAGCGGGAGTCAATGAGCAGTTCTTC.

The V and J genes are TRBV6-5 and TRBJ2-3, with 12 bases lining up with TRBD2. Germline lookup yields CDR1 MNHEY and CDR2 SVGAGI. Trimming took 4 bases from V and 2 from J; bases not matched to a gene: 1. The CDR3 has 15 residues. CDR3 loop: CASSWTSGITDTQYF. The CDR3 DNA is TGTGCCAGCAGTTGGACTAGCGGGATCACAGATACGCAGTATTTT.

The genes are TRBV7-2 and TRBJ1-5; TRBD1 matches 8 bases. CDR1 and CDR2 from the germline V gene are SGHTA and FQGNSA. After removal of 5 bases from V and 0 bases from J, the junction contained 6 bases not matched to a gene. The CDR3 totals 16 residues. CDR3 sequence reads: CASSPRTGRSNQPQHF. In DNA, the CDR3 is TGTGCCAGCAGCCCCCGGACAGGGCGTAGCAATCAGCCCCAGCATTTT. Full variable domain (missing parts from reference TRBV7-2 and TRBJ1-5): GAGVSQSPSNKVTEKGKDVELRCDPISGHTALYWYRQSLGQGLEFLIYFQGNSAPDKSGLPSDRFSAERTGGSVSTLTIQRTQQEDSAVYLCASSPRTGRSNQPQHFGDGTRLSIL.

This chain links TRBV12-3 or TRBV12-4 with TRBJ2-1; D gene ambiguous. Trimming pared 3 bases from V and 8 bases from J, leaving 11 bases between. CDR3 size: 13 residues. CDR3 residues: CASSFSIRDEQFF. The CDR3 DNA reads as TGTGCCAGCAGTTTTTCTATACGAGATGAGCAGTTCTTC.

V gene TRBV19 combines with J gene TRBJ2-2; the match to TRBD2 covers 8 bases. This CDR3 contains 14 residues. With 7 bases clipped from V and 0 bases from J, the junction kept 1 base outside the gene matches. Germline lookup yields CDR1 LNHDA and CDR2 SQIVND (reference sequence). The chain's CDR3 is CASKRGTNTGELFF. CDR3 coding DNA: TGTGCCAGTAAGCGGGGGACGAACACCGGGGAGCTGTTTTTT.

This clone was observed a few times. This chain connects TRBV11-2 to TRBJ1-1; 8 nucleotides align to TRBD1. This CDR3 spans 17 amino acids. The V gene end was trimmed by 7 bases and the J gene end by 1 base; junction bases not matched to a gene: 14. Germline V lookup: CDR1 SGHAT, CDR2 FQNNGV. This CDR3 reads CASTSYRGGQENTEAFF. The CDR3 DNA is TGTGCCAGCACCTCCTATAGGGGGGGACAGGAGAACACTGAAGCTTTCTTT. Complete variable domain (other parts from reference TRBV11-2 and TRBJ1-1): EAGVAQSPRYKIIEKRQSVAFWCNPISGHATLYWYQQILGQGPKLLIQFQNNGVVDDSQLPKDRFSAERLKGVDSTLKIQPAKLEDSAVYLCASTSYRGGQENTEAFFGQGTRLTVV.

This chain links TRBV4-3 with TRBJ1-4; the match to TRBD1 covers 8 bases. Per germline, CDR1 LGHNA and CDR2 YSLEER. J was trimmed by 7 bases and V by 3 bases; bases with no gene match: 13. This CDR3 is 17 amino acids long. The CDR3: CASSQDTGGWSTEKLFF. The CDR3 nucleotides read TGCGCCAGCAGCCAGGACACAGGGGGATGGAGTACTGAAAAACTGTTTTTT.

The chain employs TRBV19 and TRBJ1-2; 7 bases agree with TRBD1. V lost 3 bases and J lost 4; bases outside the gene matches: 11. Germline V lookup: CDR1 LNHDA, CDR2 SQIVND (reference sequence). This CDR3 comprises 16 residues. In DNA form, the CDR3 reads TGTGCCAGTAGTATTAGAGTTCCGGGGGACAGCTATGGCTACACCTTC. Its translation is CASSIRVPGDSYGYTF.

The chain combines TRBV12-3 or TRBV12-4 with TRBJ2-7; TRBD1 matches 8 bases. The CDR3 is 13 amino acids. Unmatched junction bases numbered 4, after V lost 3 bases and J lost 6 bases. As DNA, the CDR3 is TGTGCCAGCAGTTTCGCGGACAGGGCCGAGCAGTACTTC. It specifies CASSFADRAEQYF.

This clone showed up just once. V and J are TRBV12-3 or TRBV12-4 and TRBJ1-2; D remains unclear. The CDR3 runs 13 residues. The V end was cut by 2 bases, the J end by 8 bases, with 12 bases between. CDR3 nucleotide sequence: TGTGCCAGCAGTTTAAAGGCCAGGAGGGGCTACACCTTC. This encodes CASSLKARRGYTF.

The CDR3 DNA sequence: TGTGCCAGCACAGGGTCCACCTACGAGCAGTACTTC. Its protein is CASTGSTYEQYF. This chain joins TRBV28 and TRBJ2-7; a possible D gene is TRBD1 (5 bases). CDR3 length: 12 residues. CDR1 MDHEN and CDR2 SYDVKM come from the germline V gene. V lost 7 bases and J lost 2, with 9 bases in between. Full variable domain (rest looked up from reference TRBV28 and TRBJ2-7): DVKVTQSSRYLVKRTGEKVFLECVQDMDHENMFWYRQDPGLGLRLIYFSYDVKMKEKGDIPEGYSVSREKKERFSLILESASTNQTSMYLCASTGSTYEQYFGPGTRLTVT.

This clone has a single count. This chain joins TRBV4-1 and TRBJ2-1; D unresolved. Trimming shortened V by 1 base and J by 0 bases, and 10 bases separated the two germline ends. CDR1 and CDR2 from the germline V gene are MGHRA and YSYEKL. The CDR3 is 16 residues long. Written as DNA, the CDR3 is TGCGCCAGCAGCCAAGGACTTTCGGGCTCCTACAATGAGCAGTTCTTC. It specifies CASSQGLSGSYNEQFF.

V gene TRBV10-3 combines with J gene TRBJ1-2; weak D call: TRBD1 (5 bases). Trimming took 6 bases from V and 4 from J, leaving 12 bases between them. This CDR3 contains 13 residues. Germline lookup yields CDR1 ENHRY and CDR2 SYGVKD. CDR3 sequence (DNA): TGTGCCATCAGGATCGACAGTTCCTATGGCTACACCTTC. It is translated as CAIRIDSSYGYTF.

CDR3 DNA sequence: TGTGCCAGCAGCATGACAGGGATGGGAGGCTACACCTTC. Its translation is CASSMTGMGGYTF. V and J are TRBV7-3 and TRBJ1-2; TRBD1 agrees at 7 bases. The CDR3 is made up of 13 amino acids. V lost 5 bases to trimming and J lost 8 bases; unmatched junction nucleotides: 8. Germline-derived CDR1 and CDR2 are SGHTA and FQGTGA.

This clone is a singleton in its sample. The CDR3 sequence is CASSPLTTPGQGPSGFF. DNA of the CDR3: TGTGCCAGCTCACCACTAACTACACCGGGACAGGGGCCCTCGGGGTTCTTC. The chain joins TRBV18 to TRBJ2-1; 10 bases align to TRBD1. The V and J ends lost 1 base and 15 bases, in that order; junction bases with no gene match: 18. CDR3 size: 17 residues. Germline CDR1 and CDR2: KGHSH and LQKENI.

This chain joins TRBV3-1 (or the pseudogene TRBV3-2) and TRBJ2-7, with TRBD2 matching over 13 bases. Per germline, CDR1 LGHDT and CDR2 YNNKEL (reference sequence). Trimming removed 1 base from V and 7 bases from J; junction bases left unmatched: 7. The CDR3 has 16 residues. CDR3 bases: TGTGCCAGCAGCCAAGGGGGACTAGCGGGATCCGGGGAGCAGTACTTC. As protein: CASSQGGLAGSGEQYF.

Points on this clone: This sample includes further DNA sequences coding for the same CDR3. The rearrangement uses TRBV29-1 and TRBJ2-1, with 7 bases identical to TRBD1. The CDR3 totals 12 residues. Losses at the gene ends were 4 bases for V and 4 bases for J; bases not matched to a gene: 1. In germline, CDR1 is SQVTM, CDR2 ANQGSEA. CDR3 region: CSVAGGYNEQFF. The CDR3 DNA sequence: TGCAGCGTTGCAGGGGGTTACAATGAGCAGTTCTTC.

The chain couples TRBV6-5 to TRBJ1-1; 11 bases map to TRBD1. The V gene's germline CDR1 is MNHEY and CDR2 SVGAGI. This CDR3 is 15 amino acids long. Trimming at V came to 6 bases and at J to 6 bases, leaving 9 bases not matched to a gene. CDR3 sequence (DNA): TGTGCCAGCAGATTCCCCGGGACAGGGGGTTCTGAAGCTTTCTTT. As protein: CASRFPGTGGSEAFF.